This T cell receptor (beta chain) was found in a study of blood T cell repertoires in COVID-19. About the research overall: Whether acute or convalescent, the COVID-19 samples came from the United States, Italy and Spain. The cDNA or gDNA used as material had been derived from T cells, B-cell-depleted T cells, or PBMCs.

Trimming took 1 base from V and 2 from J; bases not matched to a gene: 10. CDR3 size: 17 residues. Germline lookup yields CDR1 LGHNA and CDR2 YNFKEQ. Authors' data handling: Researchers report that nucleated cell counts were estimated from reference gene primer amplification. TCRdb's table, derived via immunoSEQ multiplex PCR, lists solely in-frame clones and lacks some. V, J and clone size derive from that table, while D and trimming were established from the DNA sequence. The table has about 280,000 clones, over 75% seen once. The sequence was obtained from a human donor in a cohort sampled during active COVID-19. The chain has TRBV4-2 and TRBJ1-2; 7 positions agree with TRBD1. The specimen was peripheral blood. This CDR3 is CASSQGPVTGTNYGYTF. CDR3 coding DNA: TGTGCCAGCAGCCAAGGACCCGTGACAGGGACAAACTATGGCTACACCTTC.